The clone carrying this T cell receptor (beta chain) was found many times. This sample was included in a study of T cells in Graves' hyperthyroidism and ophthalmopathy. Trimming removed 6 bases from V and 8 bases from J; junction bases left unmatched: 12. The CDR3 runs 15 residues. The source material, RNA transcripts, was used to amplify TCR beta CDR3 regions. TCR CDR3 underwent first-round RT-PCR with the HTBI primer set. TCRdb recomputed calls from the multiplex PCR reads with MiXCR, one row per CDR3 protein. There are fewer than 250,000 distinct CDR3 sequences in the sample; roughly 18% occur only once, and 50% lies in the top ten.

Material: blood. The receptor was isolated from a man aged 45-60 years with Graves' hyperthyroidism. The rearrangement links TRBV12-3 or TRBV12-4 to TRBJ2-4; 8 bases fit TRBD2. CDR3 residues: CASRPSTSVSDIQYF. The CDR3 DNA reads TGTGCCAGCAGACCTTCGACTAGCGTTTCTGACATTCAGTACTTC.